The 29 T cell receptor beta chains below come from one sample, sequenced in a study of blood T cell repertoires in COVID-19. Data came from immunoSEQ multiplex PCR; TCRdb stores just in-frame clones and leaves some out. This repertoire shows fewer than 350,000 clones, around 93% found once; its top ten account for around 2.8%. The source material was PBMCs or T cells enriched from blood (not recorded which). These receptors were collected from a man aged 40-55 years who had been exposed to COVID-19.

This clone was seen only a few times. The chain is built from TRBV5-1 and TRBJ2-5; D not certain. The germline gives CDR1 SGHRS, CDR2 YFSETQ. The CDR3 covers 13 residues. Trimming left V 4 bases short and J 5 bases short, with 12 bases between. This CDR3 is CASSAVREETQYF. The CDR3 DNA reads TGCGCCAGCAGCGCCGTACGTGAGGAGACCCAGTACTTC. Full variable domain (missing parts from reference TRBV5-1 and TRBJ2-5): KAGVTQTPRYLIKTRGQQVTLSCSPISGHRSVSWYQQTPGQGLQFLFEYFSETQRNKGNFPGRFSGRQFSNSRSEMNVSTLELGDSALYLCASSAVREETQYFGPGTRLLVL.

This chain uses TRBV24-1 with TRBJ2-2, with D possibly being TRBD2 (7 bases). The V gene lost 4 bases and the J gene lost 6 bases, with 26 bases spanning the gap. CDR1 is KGHDR and CDR2 is SFDVKD in the germline V gene. This CDR3 has 19 amino acids. The CDR3 region is CATSDRLGKGEGRAGELFF. The CDR3 DNA reads as TGTGCCACCAGTGACCGCCTTGGGAAGGGGGAGGGCCGAGCCGGGGAGCTGTTTTTT.

This CDR3 reads CASGLPLAGGQADTQYF. The CDR3 coding sequence is TGTGCTAGTGGTTTGCCGCTAGCGGGAGGGCAGGCAGATACGCAGTATTTT. The rearrangement links TRBV12-5 to TRBJ2-3; TRBD2 agrees at 12 bases. Germline V lookup: CDR1 LGHNT, CDR2 FRNRAP. V dropped 2 bases and J dropped 4; count of bases not matched to a gene: 7. The CDR3 is made up of 17 amino acids.

The V gene is TRBV14, the J gene TRBJ2-3; possible D gene TRBD2, 6 bases. V was trimmed by 8 bases and J by 2 bases, leaving 11 bases between them. In germline, CDR1 is SGHDN, CDR2 FVKESK. The CDR3 contains 13 residues. The CDR3, as DNA: TGTGCCAGCGGAGGGGTGGCCACAGATACGCAGTATTTT. Its protein is CASGGVATDTQYF.

The chain uses TRBV10-2 and TRBJ1-1; no clear D. CDR3 size: 14 residues. V shed 2 bases and J shed 0 bases, with 7 bases lying between them. Per germline, CDR1 WSHSY and CDR2 SAAADI. For the CDR3, the DNA is TGCGCCAGCAGTGAGGTGGCCATGAACACTGAAGCTTTCTTT. Amino acids: CASSEVAMNTEAFF.

The V call is TRBV27, the J call TRBJ1-5; D is possibly TRBD1 (6 bases). In germline, CDR1 is MNHEY, CDR2 SMNVEV (reference sequence). V lost 2 bases and J lost 1, with 12 bases in between. The CDR3 covers 16 residues. Written as DNA, the CDR3 is TGTGCCAGCAGTTTAAGGGGACAACTAAGCAATCAGCCCCAGCATTTT. Residues: CASSLRGQLSNQPQHF.

This rearrangement joins TRBV7-2 to TRBJ2-4; tentatively, D is TRBD1 (5 bases). The CDR3 has 15 amino acids. The V end was cut by 4 bases, the J end by 4 bases, with 14 bases between. In germline, CDR1 is SGHTA, CDR2 FQGNSA. CDR3 residues: CASSSRVWGKNIQYF. The CDR3 DNA reads TGTGCCAGCAGCTCCAGGGTTTGGGGTAAAAACATTCAGTACTTC.

The CDR3 region has the DNA TGTGCCAGCAGCTTTGGTCTTGGAGCGGCGTACAATGAGCAGTTCTTC. Amino acids: CASSFGLGAAYNEQFF. The chain recombines TRBV7-8 with TRBJ2-1, with D perhaps TRBD2 (5 bases). Germline values: CDR1 SGHVS, CDR2 FQNEAQ. There are 16 residues in the CDR3. The V and J ends lost 3 bases and 4 bases respectively, with 16 bases between them.

The chain uses TRBV19 and TRBJ1-2, with TRBD1 as a possible D gene (6 bases). V was shortened by 7 bases and J by 4 bases, with 10 bases between the two germline ends. This CDR3 comprises 12 residues. Germline V gene sequence: CDR1 LNHDA, CDR2 SQIVND (reference sequence). The CDR3 is CASTAGVYGYTF. The DNA of the CDR3 is TGTGCCAGTACAGCAGGGGTCTATGGCTACACCTTC.

The CDR3 is CASSTQGMAQYF. The DNA for the CDR3 is TGTGCCAGTAGTACACAGGGGATGGCCCAGTACTTC. V gene TRBV19 combines with J gene TRBJ2-5; 7 bases fit TRBD1. This CDR3 has 12 amino acids. CDR1 LNHDA and CDR2 SQIVND come from the germline V gene (reference sequence). With 4 bases clipped from V and 9 bases from J, the junction kept 5 bases outside the gene matches.

A word on this clone: At one of its ends the junction is not consistent with the germline gene, which may arise from a read error. The chain joins TRBV29-1 to TRBJ1-1, with 7 positions matching TRBD1. The CDR3 sequence is 15 residues long. Germline loops: CDR1 SQVTM, CDR2 ANQGSEA. The CDR3, as DNA: TGCAGCGTCAACCCGACAGGGAAAATGAAAACTGAAGCTTTCTTT. Translation: CSVNPTGKMKTEAFF.

The CDR3 sequence: CASSQVYPDRGHGYTF. The CDR3 bases are TGCGCCAGCAGCCAAGTTTACCCAGACAGGGGACATGGCTACACCTTC. J is TRBJ1-2 and V is TRBV4-1; the match to TRBD1 covers 8 bases. The germline CDR1 and CDR2 sequences are MGHRA and YSYEKL. The CDR3 runs to 16 residues. With V trimmed by 1 base and J by 6 bases, 10 bases remained unmatched.

The chain has TRBV2 and TRBJ1-6; no firm D call. Trimming removed 7 bases from V and 7 bases from J, with 14 bases in between. The CDR3 totals 14 residues. From germline, CDR1 is SNHLY and CDR2 FYNNEI. CDR3 protein: CASKEFQRNSPLHF. CDR3 DNA sequence: TGTGCCAGCAAGGAGTTCCAGAGAAATTCACCCCTCCACTTT.

J is TRBJ2-1 and V is TRBV7-9; 8 bases line up with TRBD2. The CDR3 is 16 amino acids. The V and J ends lost 8 bases and 0 bases, in that order; junction bases with no gene match: 9. The germline CDR1 and CDR2 sequences are SEHNR and FQNEAQ (reference sequence). CDR3 DNA: TGTGCCAGCGGACAAACTAGCGGAAGCTCCTACAATGAGCAGTTCTTC. Amino acids: CASGQTSGSSYNEQFF.

This sequence joins TRBV4-1 and TRBJ1-4; 9 bases fit TRBD1. The germline gives CDR1 MGHRA, CDR2 YSYEKL. V trimming: 2 bases; J trimming: 12 bases; junction bases outside the gene matches: 16. The CDR3 has 17 residues. CDR3 bases: TGCGCCAGCAGCCAAACTCAGGGAGCCGGGACAGGGAGGCAACTGTTTTTT. Translating it yields CASSQTQGAGTGRQLFF.

CDR3 protein: CASRQGALSEKLFF. The CDR3 coding sequence is TGTGCCAGCAGACAGGGGGCTTTAAGTGAAAAACTGTTTTTT. The chain carries TRBV6-5 and TRBJ1-4; 9 bases agree with TRBD1. The CDR3 is 14 amino acids. Trimming at V came to 6 bases and at J to 7 bases, leaving 6 bases not matched to a gene. In germline, CDR1 is MNHEY, CDR2 SVGAGI.

The chain recombines TRBV7-9 with TRBJ2-5; 13 nucleotides match TRBD2. Trimming at V came to 5 bases and at J to 5 bases, leaving 5 bases not matched to a gene. The CDR3 totals 15 residues. Germline lookup yields CDR1 SEHNR and CDR2 FQNEAQ (reference sequence). CDR3 bases: TGTGCCAGCAGCCCCGGGACTAGCGGGACCGAGACCCAGTACTTC. This gives the protein CASSPGTSGTETQYF.

This clone was detected once. The rearrangement links TRBV19 to TRBJ2-1; 10 bases map to TRBD2. Germline V lookup: CDR1 LNHDA, CDR2 SQIVND (reference sequence). This CDR3 spans 20 amino acids. The trim removed 2 bases at V and 7 bases at J, leaving 20 bases unmatched. The CDR3 coding sequence is TGTGCCAGTAGTATAACTCTAGCGGGAGCCCTGGTACTTTATGGGAATGAGCAGTTCTTC. As protein: CASSITLAGALVLYGNEQFF. Full variable domain (outside the CDR3, taken from reference TRBV19 and TRBJ2-1): DGGITQSPKYLFRKEGQNVTLSCEQNLNHDAMYWYRQDPGQGLRLIYYSQIVNDFQKGDIAEGYSVSREKKESFPLTVTSAQKNPTAFYLCASSITLAGALVLYGNEQFFGPGTRLTVL.

This clone showed up just a few times. The V call is TRBV3-1 (or the pseudogene TRBV3-2), the J call TRBJ1-5; D is unresolved. Per germline, CDR1 LGHDT and CDR2 YNNKEL (reference sequence). Trimming stripped 0 bases from V and 4 bases from J, with 7 bases between. The CDR3 extends over 14 amino acids. The CDR3 reads CASSQDTVNQPQHF. Here the CDR3 DNA reads TGTGCCAGCAGCCAAGATACGGTAAATCAGCCCCAGCATTTT.

V is TRBV5-1 and J is TRBJ2-2, with 7 bases aligning to TRBD2. Germline CDR1 SGHRS, CDR2 YFSETQ. This CDR3 comprises 15 residues. The V gene end was trimmed by 3 bases and the J gene end by 0 bases; junction bases not matched to a gene: 2. This chain's CDR3 is CASSSTSTNTGELFF. The CDR3 coding sequence is TGCGCCAGCAGCTCGACTAGCACGAACACCGGGGAGCTGTTTTTT.

The chain recombines TRBV2 with TRBJ1-6; TRBD1 agrees at 9 bases. Germline lookup yields CDR1 SNHLY and CDR2 FYNNEI. The CDR3 length is 18 residues. V trimming: 7 bases; J trimming: 0 bases; junction bases outside the gene matches: 10. CDR3: CASTMTLDRGSYNSPLHF. CDR3 in DNA: TGTGCCAGCACCATGACTTTGGACAGGGGCTCCTATAATTCACCCCTCCACTTT.

The chain carries TRBV27 and TRBJ1-1, with D unresolved. CDR3 length: 15 amino acids. CDR1 is MNHEY, CDR2 SMNVEV, per germline (reference sequence). Trimming removed 2 bases at V and 5 bases at J, with 15 bases between. The CDR3 reads CASSLVPSGRTEAFF. In nucleotides, the CDR3 is TGTGCCAGCAGTTTAGTACCCTCAGGAAGAACTGAAGCTTTCTTT.

V and J are TRBV5-4 and TRBJ1-1; the D gene is possibly TRBD1 (6 bases). The CDR3 totals 13 residues. In germline, CDR1 is SGHNT, CDR2 YYREEE (reference sequence). V lost 6 bases to trimming and J lost 2 bases, with 11 bases between them. This CDR3 reads CASIDRTNTEAFF. In DNA form, the CDR3 reads TGTGCCAGCATCGACAGGACCAACACTGAAGCTTTCTTT. The complete variable domain, with remaining parts taken from reference TRBV5-4 and TRBJ1-1, reads ETGVTQSPTHLIKTRGQQVTLRCSSQSGHNTVSWYQQALGQGPQFIFQYYREEENGRGNFPPRFSGLQFPNYSSELNVNALELDDSALYLCASIDRTNTEAFFGQGTRLTVV.

The V and J genes are TRBV11-3 and TRBJ2-2; no clear D. The CDR3 is 14 amino acids. The V gene lost 3 bases and the J gene lost 8 bases, with 13 bases spanning the gap. CDR1 SGHNT and CDR2 YENEEA come from the germline V gene. Written as DNA, the CDR3 is TGTGCCAGCAGCTTCGGCCCAACCAGGGGGGAGCTGTTTTTT. This sequence encodes CASSFGPTRGELFF.

The chain links TRBV30 to TRBJ1-5; 9 bases fit TRBD1. Per the germline V gene, CDR1 is GTSNPN and CDR2 is SVGIG (reference sequence). This CDR3 comprises 16 residues. Trimming at V came to 1 base and at J to 7 bases, leaving 11 bases not matched to a gene. In DNA form, the CDR3 reads TGTGCCTGGAGTGGATCGGGACAGGGTATCGAACAGCCCCAGCATTTT. Translation: CAWSGSGQGIEQPQHF.

There are a few counts of this clone. The chain uses TRBV28 and TRBJ1-2; no definite D call. Germline CDR1 reads MDHEN; CDR2 reads SYDVKM. The CDR3 extends over 13 amino acids. V lost 5 bases to trimming and J lost 4 bases, with 11 bases between them. The CDR3 region is CASSLPYSYGYTF. CDR3 bases: TGTGCCAGCAGTCTCCCCTACAGCTATGGCTACACCTTC.

The chain links TRBV28 to TRBJ1-5; 11 bases match TRBD1. Germline V gives CDR1 MDHEN, CDR2 SYDVKM. Germline trimming cut 5 bases from V and 2 bases from J; bases unmatched to any gene: 5. The CDR3 runs 16 residues. DNA of the CDR3: TGTGCCAGCAGTGGGACAGGGGGAGTGGGCAATCAGCCCCAGCATTTT. Amino acids: CASSGTGGVGNQPQHF.

CDR3 residues: CASSISRYNEQFF. DNA of the CDR3: TGTGCCAGTAGTATCTCGCGGTACAATGAGCAGTTCTTC. The chain links TRBV19 to TRBJ2-1; D is undetermined. CDR1 and CDR2 (germline): LNHDA, SQIVND (reference sequence). The V and J ends lost 3 bases and 4 bases respectively, with 7 bases between them. This CDR3 has 13 residues. Looking up the rest from reference TRBV19 and TRBJ2-1 gives the full variable domain: DGGITQSPKYLFRKEGQNVTLSCEQNLNHDAMYWYRQDPGQGLRLIYYSQIVNDFQKGDIAEGYSVSREKKESFPLTVTSAQKNPTAFYLCASSISRYNEQFFGPGTRLTVL.

The V call is TRBV9, the J call TRBJ2-2, with D possibly TRBD2 on 6 matching bases. The CDR3 length is 13 residues. Trimming took 4 bases from V and 7 from J, leaving 11 bases between them. The germline CDR1 and CDR2 sequences are SGDLS and YYNGEE. In DNA, the CDR3 is TGTGCCAGCAGCCCCCCAGCGGGCGGGGAGCTGTTTTTT. It is translated as CASSPPAGGELFF.